The 32 T cell receptor beta chains presented below share a single source sample, sequenced in a study of T cell responses to AZD1222 COVID-19 vaccine. Sequencing used immunoSEQ multiplex PCR; TCRdb keeps in-frame clones, though not all of them. The table shows some 150,000 clones, with roughly 84% occurring only once. The sample in question was peripheral blood, obtained 28 days after the second AZD1222 dose. The receptor set was obtained from an adult who received the AZD1222 COVID-19 vaccine.

The rearrangement links TRBV5-4 to TRBJ2-2; a possible D gene is TRBD1 (5 bases). This CDR3 has 17 residues. Germline V lookup: CDR1 SGHNT, CDR2 YYREEE (reference sequence). V shed 7 bases and J shed 4 bases, with 23 bases lying between them. CDR3 protein: CASQLAGPLAFTGELFF. In DNA form, the CDR3 reads TGTGCCAGCCAGCTCGCAGGGCCCTTGGCCTTCACCGGGGAGCTGTTTTTT.

The rearrangement uses TRBV4-2 and TRBJ1-1; the D is unclear. The CDR3 covers 15 residues. Trimming removed 0 bases from V and 4 bases from J, with 12 bases in between. Germline CDR1 and CDR2: LGHNA and YNFKEQ. CDR3 DNA sequence: TGTGCCAGCAGCCAAGAGATAGGGTTAGGCACTGAAGCTTTCTTT. It is translated as CASSQEIGLGTEAFF.

The chain links TRBV6-5 to TRBJ1-2, with D perhaps matching TRBD1 (5 bases). CDR1 MNHEY and CDR2 SVGAGI come from the germline V gene. V was cut by 1 base and J by 4 bases, with 7 bases left in between. This CDR3 has 13 amino acids. CDR3 residues: CASSYLQGYGYTF. The CDR3 DNA sequence: TGTGCCAGCAGTTACTTGCAGGGCTATGGCTACACCTTC.

The rearrangement joins TRBV2 to TRBJ2-5; D uncertain. The CDR3 runs 11 residues. Trimming shortened V by 10 bases and J by 1 base, and 7 bases separated the two germline ends. Germline CDR1 and CDR2: SNHLY and FYNNEI. The CDR3 nucleotides read TGTGCCACCACGTCCCAAGAGACCCAGTACTTC. Amino acid sequence: CATTSQETQYF.

This chain joins TRBV28 and TRBJ2-3, with a weak D call TRBD2 (5 bases). The V end was cut by 5 bases, the J end by 0 bases, with 12 bases between. This CDR3 comprises 15 residues. The V gene's germline CDR1 is MDHEN and CDR2 SYDVKM. The DNA of the CDR3 is TGTGCCAGCAGTGGACTCTTTACTAGCACAGATACGCAGTATTTT. Its translation: CASSGLFTSTDTQYF.

The CDR3 loop reads CSVRDLSGNTIYF. As DNA, the CDR3 is TGCAGCGTTAGGGACCTCTCTGGAAACACCATATATTTT. The rearrangement links TRBV29-1 to TRBJ1-3; D might be TRBD1 (5 bases). Deletions cut 5 bases from V and 0 bases from J, with 8 bases between. This CDR3 is built from 13 residues. Germline CDR1 and CDR2: SQVTM and ANQGSEA.

The chain is built from TRBV6-1 and TRBJ1-4, with D possibly being TRBD1 (5 bases). The CDR3 spans 16 residues. V lost 0 bases and J lost 5, with 13 bases in between. Germline lookup yields CDR1 MNHNS and CDR2 SASEGT. The CDR3 DNA is TGTGCCAGCAGTGAAGCATACGGCAGGGTCAATGAAAAACTGTTTTTT. Its translation: CASSEAYGRVNEKLFF.

The V and J genes are TRBV18 and TRBJ2-1; no clear D gene. The CDR3 totals 12 residues. In germline, CDR1 is KGHSH, CDR2 LQKENI. The V end was cut by 3 bases, the J end by 10 bases, with 10 bases between. CDR3 region: CASSPTAREQFF. In nucleotides, the CDR3 is TGTGCCAGCTCACCTACGGCCCGGGAGCAGTTCTTC.

Worth noting for this clone: The germline gene is not matched at one end of the junction; a read error may be the cause. This sequence joins TRBV28 and TRBJ1-4, with 10 bases fitting TRBD1. CDR1 MDHEN and CDR2 SYDVKM come from the germline V gene. The CDR3 covers 16 residues. CDR3 amino acids: CASMTGGLGTNEKLFF. The CDR3 nucleotides read TGTGCCAGCATGACAGGGGGCTTAGGAACTAATGAAAAGCTGTTTTTT.

The V gene is TRBV5-4, the J gene TRBJ1-5; TRBD1 aligns across 10 bases. V was clipped by 3 bases and J by 3 bases; unmatched bases: 3. This CDR3 has 15 amino acids. Germline V lookup: CDR1 SGHNT, CDR2 YYREEE (reference sequence). CDR3 sequence reads: CASSSGQGINQPQHF. CDR3 bases: TGTGCCAGCAGCTCGGGACAGGGGATCAATCAGCCCCAGCATTTT.

The J gene is TRBJ1-2, the V gene TRBV13; TRBD1 agrees at 9 bases. The length of the CDR3 is 16 residues. Trimming cost V 5 bases and J 3 bases; bases outside gene matches: 10. Germline V gives CDR1 PRHDT, CDR2 FYEKMQ (reference sequence). CDR3 residues: CASSLTGGRDDYGYTF. In DNA, the CDR3 is TGTGCCAGCAGCCTGACAGGGGGGCGAGACGACTATGGCTACACCTTC.

This chain uses TRBV5-6 with TRBJ2-3; 7 positions match TRBD2. V shed 1 base, J shed 1 base, and the junction held 9 bases outside the gene matches. The CDR3 consists of 17 residues. Germline loops: CDR1 SGHDT, CDR2 YYEEEE. CDR3 DNA sequence: TGTGCCAGCAGCTTGCGCGGGAGTAGTAGGCGCACAGATACGCAGTATTTT. It codes for CASSLRGSSRRTDTQYF.

The chain links TRBV27 to TRBJ2-4; D remains ambiguous. The CDR3 is 14 amino acids. CDR1 is MNHEY, CDR2 SMNVEV, per germline (reference sequence). Trimming pared 6 bases from V and 0 bases from J, leaving 9 bases between. The CDR3 reads CASRAYLAKNIQYF. The CDR3 bases are TGTGCCAGCAGGGCTTACTTAGCCAAAAACATTCAGTACTTC.

The chain has TRBV9 and TRBJ1-1; D gene unclear. There are 13 residues in the CDR3. Germline V gene lookup returns CDR1 SGDLS and CDR2 YYNGEE. V gave up 4 bases and J gave up 5 bases, with 12 bases separating them. The CDR3 is CASSLRLETEAFF. Written as DNA, the CDR3 is TGTGCCAGCAGCCTCCGTCTGGAGACTGAAGCTTTCTTT.

As DNA, the CDR3 is TGTGCCAGCAGGTACAGTTACGAGCAGTACTTC. This encodes CASRYSYEQYF. V is TRBV6-5 and J is TRBJ2-7; D is undetermined. Germline V gene lookup returns CDR1 MNHEY and CDR2 SVGAGI. The CDR3 is made up of 11 amino acids. Deletions cut 6 bases from V and 4 bases from J, with 7 bases between.

This chain uses TRBV7-8 with TRBJ2-3; D gene unclear. The CDR3 consists of 11 residues. Germline V lookup: CDR1 SGHVS, CDR2 FQNEAQ. Trimming took off 5 bases at V and 7 bases at J, with 7 bases between the two ends. The CDR3 is CASSPGYTQYF. The CDR3 coding sequence is TGTGCCAGCAGCCCCGGGTATACGCAGTATTTT. The whole variable domain, filled in from reference TRBV7-8 and TRBJ2-3, reads GAGVSQSPRYKVAKRGQDVALRCDPISGHVSLFWYQQALGQGPEFLTYFQNEAQLDKSGLPSDRFFAERPEGSVSTLKIQRTQQEDSAVYLCASSPGYTQYFGPGTRLTVL.

CDR3 sequence (DNA): TGTGCCAGCAGTATCGCCGGGGGGAGCAATCAGCCCCAGCATTTT. It is translated as CASSIAGGSNQPQHF. The genes are TRBV28 and TRBJ1-5; perhaps TRBD1 as D (5 bases). The length of the CDR3 is 15 residues. Trimming left V 5 bases short and J 1 base short, with 12 bases between. Germline V CDR1 and CDR2: MDHEN, SYDVKM.

The chain employs TRBV2 and TRBJ2-3, with D perhaps assigned TRBD1 or TRBD2 (5 bases each). Trimming removed 7 bases at V and 4 bases at J, with 18 bases between. The CDR3 runs to 15 residues. Germline V lookup: CDR1 SNHLY, CDR2 FYNNEI. In nucleotides, the CDR3 is TGTGCCAGCACTGGGACCTACGGCGCGTCAGATACGCAGTATTTT. Its protein is CASTGTYGASDTQYF. Using reference TRBV2 and TRBJ2-3 for the parts outside the CDR3, the full variable domain is EPEVTQTPSHQVTQMGQEVILRCVPISNHLYFYWYRQILGQKVEFLVSFYNNEISEKSEIFDDQFSVERPDGSNFTLKIRSTKLEDSAMYFCASTGTYGASDTQYFGPGTRLTVL.

J is TRBJ2-2 and V is TRBV4-1, with D perhaps TRBD1 or TRBD2 (7 bases each). Germline V gives CDR1 MGHRA, CDR2 YSYEKL. CDR3 length: 15 residues. V was shortened by 2 bases and J by 6 bases, with 13 bases between the two germline ends. The CDR3 coding sequence is TGCGCCAGCAGCCAACCGACAGGGAGGGCCGGGGAGCTGTTTTTT. Amino acid sequence: CASSQPTGRAGELFF.

The genes are TRBV6-6 and TRBJ1-2; D is unresolved. The CDR3 has 14 amino acids. V lost 7 bases and J 6 bases, leaving 18 bases between the germline ends. Germline V gene lookup returns CDR1 MNHNY and CDR2 SVGAGI (reference sequence). The CDR3 DNA reads TGTGCCAGCACCTTATCGGACGGCTGGGATGGCTACACCTTC. It translates to CASTLSDGWDGYTF.

This chain joins TRBV30 and TRBJ1-5; D possibly corresponds to TRBD1 (5 bases). In germline, CDR1 is GTSNPN, CDR2 SVGIG (reference sequence). This CDR3 comprises 13 residues. With 8 bases removed from V and 1 base from J, the gap between germline ends came to 12 bases. The chain's CDR3 is CAASGPSNQPQHF. Written as DNA, the CDR3 is TGTGCCGCGTCGGGGCCGAGCAATCAGCCCCAGCATTTT.

This clone has just one count. This chain joins TRBV28 and TRBJ1-2; D gene uncertain. Germline V gives CDR1 MDHEN, CDR2 SYDVKM. This CDR3 comprises 14 residues. Trimming took 4 bases from V and 6 from J, leaving 15 bases between them. The CDR3, as DNA: TGTGCCAGCAGTTCACCAGGACGGGCCCATGGCTACACCTTC. Translating gives CASSSPGRAHGYTF.

This clone was recorded only once. The chain joins TRBV6-5 to TRBJ2-2; unclear D gene. The CDR3 is made up of 15 amino acids. Trimming cost V 4 bases and J 0 bases, with 9 bases left between them. The V gene's germline CDR1 is MNHEY and CDR2 SVGAGI. CDR3 protein: CASSLKDTNTGELFF. DNA for the CDR3: TGTGCCAGCAGTTTGAAAGACACGAACACCGGGGAGCTGTTTTTT.

V usage is TRBV29-1 and J usage is TRBJ2-1; D is possibly TRBD2 (5 bases). There are 13 residues in the CDR3. Looked up from germline, CDR1 is SQVTM and CDR2 is ANQGSEA. The V end was cut by 7 bases, the J end by 0 bases, with 10 bases between. This CDR3 reads CSAMGSSYNEQFF. The CDR3 DNA reads as TGCAGCGCTATGGGGAGCTCCTACAATGAGCAGTTCTTC.

This rearrangement joins TRBV12-3 or TRBV12-4 to TRBJ2-5; D is ambiguous. CDR3 length equals 12 residues. The ends were cut back, 5 bases at V and 0 bases at J, with 4 bases in the middle. The CDR3 loop is CASSGDQETQYF. The CDR3 nucleotides read TGTGCCAGCAGTGGGGACCAAGAGACCCAGTACTTC.

This clone was counted once. Distinct nucleotide sequences in the sample also encode this CDR3. The chain couples TRBV5-4 to TRBJ1-1; D remains unclear. The germline V gene encodes CDR1 SGHNT and CDR2 YYREEE (reference sequence). V lost 0 bases to trimming and J lost 4 bases, with 7 bases between them. This CDR3 has 13 amino acids. The CDR3 region is CASSLGGGTEAFF. CDR3 in DNA: TGTGCCAGCAGCTTGGGGGGAGGCACTGAAGCTTTCTTT. Based on the CDR3 plus reference TRBV5-4 and TRBJ1-1, the full variable domain is ETGVTQSPTHLIKTRGQQVTLRCSSQSGHNTVSWYQQALGQGPQFIFQYYREEENGRGNFPPRFSGLQFPNYSSELNVNALELDDSALYLCASSLGGGTEAFFGQGTRLTVV.

J is TRBJ1-2 and V is TRBV19; D is undetermined. Germline CDR1 is LNHDA and CDR2 is SQIVND (reference sequence). The V end lost 5 bases, the J end lost 2 bases, and 12 bases lay between the germline ends. The CDR3 is made up of 14 amino acids. This CDR3 is CASSHLGSNYGYTF. In DNA form, the CDR3 reads TGTGCCAGTAGTCACCTGGGGTCGAACTATGGCTACACCTTC.

The V call is TRBV27, the J call TRBJ1-5, with no clear D. Germline CDR1 reads MNHEY; CDR2 reads SMNVEV (reference sequence). The CDR3 has 13 residues. The V and J ends lost 3 bases and 7 bases respectively, with 10 bases between them. CDR3 DNA: TGTGCCAGCAGTTTCGGCCAATTACAGCCCCAGCATTTT. As protein: CASSFGQLQPQHF.

The chain recombines TRBV27 with TRBJ1-6; D unclear. From germline, CDR1 is MNHEY and CDR2 SMNVEV (reference sequence). This CDR3 has 17 residues. Trimming removed 0 bases at V and 0 bases at J, with 9 bases between. The CDR3 protein is CASSLSLVLSYNSPLHF. CDR3 in DNA: TGTGCCAGCAGTTTATCGTTGGTACTCTCCTATAATTCACCCCTCCACTTT.

The J gene is TRBJ1-1, the V gene TRBV28; a weak D match, TRBD1 (6 bases). The length of the CDR3 is 16 residues. Germline V gene data show CDR1 as MDHEN and CDR2 as SYDVKM. The ends were cut back, 7 bases at V and 6 bases at J, with 24 bases in the middle. This CDR3 reads CASTAGWGRGSPEAFF. CDR3 sequence (DNA): TGTGCCAGCACCGCGGGATGGGGCAGGGGAAGCCCTGAAGCTTTCTTT.

The J gene is TRBJ2-1, the V gene TRBV28; maybe TRBD1 (6 bases). The germline V and J ends were trimmed by 5 bases and 4 bases, with 18 bases remaining between them. CDR3 length: 16 amino acids. The germline CDR1 and CDR2 sequences are MDHEN and SYDVKM. In DNA form, the CDR3 reads TGTGCCAGCAGTCCCCCCGGGACAAAGGTTTACAATGAGCAGTTCTTC. Residues: CASSPPGTKVYNEQFF.

This clone was detected once. V and J are TRBV5-1 and TRBJ1-1; D remains unclear. CDR3 size: 15 residues. From germline, CDR1 is SGHRS and CDR2 YFSETQ. The germline V and J ends were trimmed by 4 bases and 1 base, with 14 bases remaining between them. In DNA, the CDR3 is TGCGCCAGCAGCCCCCGGGAGGGCCGGAACACTGAAGCTTTCTTT. Its translation: CASSPREGRNTEAFF.